The 26 T cell receptor beta chains below were found in one sample sequenced in a study of blood T cells in healthy people across ages. A sample-barcoded 5' primer and a J-beta primer mix were used in a second PCR of roughly 7 to 11 cycles. TCRdb fed the 5' RACE reads into MiXCR, producing one record per CDR3 protein. The sample lists 1.5 million to 2 million distinct CDR3 sequences; around 48% were seen once. The specimen was blood. These receptors were taken from a woman aged 40-49 years in good health.

This clonotype was counted a single time. The V call is TRBV20-1, the J call TRBJ2-5, with 9 nucleotides matching TRBD1. CDR3 length equals 15 residues. Germline V gene data show CDR1 as DFQATT and CDR2 as SNEGSKA (reference sequence). Trimming at V came to 6 bases and at J to 11 bases, leaving 19 bases not matched to a gene. The CDR3 nucleotides read TGCAGTGCCCTAATACTGGGACAGGGCTACAATGAGCAGTACTTC. Protein sequence: CSALILGQGYNEQYF.

The J gene is TRBJ2-1, the V gene TRBV6-1; 7 bases map to TRBD1. V gave up 1 base and J gave up 7 bases; unmatched junction bases: 7. Germline-derived CDR1 and CDR2 are MNHNS and SASEGT. This CDR3 is 15 amino acids long. The CDR3 here is CASSEGQGSLNEQFF. CDR3 coding DNA: TGTGCCAGCAGTGAAGGACAGGGTTCTTTGAATGAGCAGTTCTTC.

This clonotype was observed a few times. V gene TRBV29-1 combines with J gene TRBJ2-1, with D tentatively TRBD2 (5 bases). The CDR3 runs to 10 residues. Trimming took off 6 bases at V and 12 bases at J, with 12 bases between the two ends. The germline gives CDR1 SQVTM, CDR2 ANQGSEA. The CDR3 loop is CSVKNEGQFF. Here the CDR3 DNA reads TGCAGCGTCAAAAATGAGGGGCAGTTCTTC.

The rearrangement uses TRBV28 and TRBJ2-7; 7 positions agree with TRBD2. Germline CDR1 is MDHEN and CDR2 is SYDVKM. After removal of 4 bases from V and 3 bases from J, the junction contained 12 bases not matched to a gene. This CDR3 has 16 residues. The CDR3 nucleotides are TGTGCCAGCAGTTACCCAGGGTGGGGGGGAAACTACGAGCAGTACTTC. Amino acid sequence: CASSYPGWGGNYEQYF.

The rearrangement joins TRBV28 to TRBJ1-2; D is perhaps TRBD1 (5 bases). The germline V gene encodes CDR1 MDHEN and CDR2 SYDVKM. The CDR3 is 12 amino acids. V lost 6 bases, J lost 5 bases, and 10 bases lay in between. The CDR3 DNA reads as TGTGCCAGCAGGGACGGGACTTATGGCTACACCTTC. It codes for CASRDGTYGYTF.

On this clonotype: This clone may be a read error of a much larger clone one base away. The chain uses TRBV28 and TRBJ1-5; D ambiguous. CDR1 is MDHEN and CDR2 is SYDVKM in the germline V gene. Trimming took 4 bases from V and 2 from J, leaving 3 bases between them. The CDR3 sequence is 12 residues long. The CDR3 loop reads CASSSRNQPQHF. The CDR3, as DNA: TGTGCCAGCAGTTCGCGCAATCAGCCCCAGCATTTT.

Regarding this clonotype: Sequence at one end of the junction differs from germline and may be a read error. The chain employs TRBV28 and TRBJ2-7, with a tentative D call TRBD1 (5 bases). The CDR3 spans 12 residues. CDR1 MDHEN and CDR2 SYDVKM come from the germline V gene. The CDR3 reads CAIQVPGYQQYF. The DNA for the CDR3 is TGTGCCATACAGGTACCGGGCTACCAGCAGTACTTC.

There are a few counts of this clonotype. One base away lies a much larger clone, so this may be a sequencing read error. The chain is built from TRBV13 and TRBJ2-7, with TRBD1 matching over 8 bases. The CDR3 has 15 amino acids. The V gene end was trimmed by 5 bases and the J gene end by 0 bases; junction bases not matched to a gene: 6. CDR1 and CDR2 (germline): PRHDT, FYEKMQ (reference sequence). DNA for the CDR3: TGTGCCAGCAGCGACCGGGACAGGCGCTCCTACGAGCAGTACTTC. The encoded protein is CASSDRDRRSYEQYF.

The chain recombines TRBV12-3 or TRBV12-4 with TRBJ1-5, with 9 bases aligning to TRBD1. Trimming cost V 3 bases and J 1 base; bases outside gene matches: 7. There are 17 residues in the CDR3. The CDR3: CASSLYRDRASNQPQHF. The CDR3 region has the DNA TGTGCCAGCAGTTTGTACCGGGACAGGGCAAGCAATCAGCCCCAGCATTTT.

The chain links TRBV11-3 to TRBJ2-1; 7 bases map to TRBD2. The V and J ends lost 5 bases and 3 bases, in that order; junction bases with no gene match: 10. There are 16 residues in the CDR3. Germline V gene data show CDR1 as SGHNT and CDR2 as YENEEA. The DNA for the CDR3 is TGTGCCAGCAGCCCCCGATCTTGGGAGGGCTACAATGAGCAGTTCTTC. Residues: CASSPRSWEGYNEQFF. The whole variable domain, filled in from reference TRBV11-3 and TRBJ2-1, reads EAGVVQSPRYKIIEKKQPVAFWCNPISGHNTLYWYLQNLGQGPELLIRYENEEAVDDSQLPKDRFSAERLKGVDSTLKIQPAELGDSAVYLCASSPRSWEGYNEQFFGPGTRLTVL.

This clonotype was found a few times. This chain uses TRBV29-1 with TRBJ2-1; D may be TRBD2 (5 bases). Germline CDR1 and CDR2: SQVTM and ANQGSEA. This CDR3 has 13 residues. V lost 3 bases and J lost 6, with 12 bases in between. This CDR3 reads CSVDRGPGNEQFF. The CDR3 nucleotides read TGCAGCGTTGATCGCGGGCCCGGCAATGAGCAGTTCTTC.

The V call is TRBV20-1, the J call TRBJ2-1, with D tentatively TRBD2 (6 bases). Between the trimmed V and J ends, which lost 1 base and 4 bases, there was a span of 14 bases. Per the germline V gene, CDR1 is DFQATT and CDR2 is SNEGSKA (reference sequence). There are 15 residues in the CDR3. The DNA of the CDR3 is TGCAGTGCTAGAGTCCGGGACTCCCGATACAATGAGCAGTTCTTC. This codes for CSARVRDSRYNEQFF.

This clonotype was counted between two and nine times. In nucleotides, the CDR3 is TGTGCCAGCAGCTTAGTGCGGGGGACGAAAGAGACCCAGTACTTC. Its translation is CASSLVRGTKETQYF. The chain recombines TRBV7-2 with TRBJ2-5, with 7 nucleotides matching TRBD2. The V gene's germline CDR1 is SGHTA and CDR2 FQGNSA. This CDR3 has 15 residues. Trimming at V came to 1 base and at J to 3 bases, leaving 5 bases not matched to a gene.

The sample holds a few counts of this clonotype. This rearrangement joins TRBV9 to TRBJ2-7; D assignment may be TRBD1 or TRBD2 (5 bases each). The germline V and J ends were trimmed by 0 bases and 2 bases, with 9 bases remaining between them. CDR1 and CDR2 from the germline V gene are SGDLS and YYNGEE. The CDR3 consists of 14 residues. CDR3 sequence reads: CASSVEGRPYEQYF. The CDR3 nucleotides are TGTGCCAGCAGCGTAGAGGGACGGCCCTACGAGCAGTACTTC.

V is TRBV6-5 and J is TRBJ2-1, with 10 bases matching TRBD2. This CDR3 contains 15 residues. Trimming took 7 bases from V and 3 from J; bases not matched to a gene: 6. Germline V gives CDR1 MNHEY, CDR2 SVGAGI. CDR3 sequence reads: CASKAGGLFYNEQFF. DNA for the CDR3: TGTGCCAGCAAAGCGGGGGGGTTATTCTACAATGAGCAGTTCTTC.

The rearrangement joins TRBV5-6 to TRBJ1-6; D is perhaps TRBD1 (6 bases). Germline-derived CDR1 and CDR2 are SGHDT and YYEEEE. There are 13 residues in the CDR3. Trimming removed 4 bases at V and 10 bases at J, with 12 bases between. The chain's CDR3 is CASSRDKVSPLHF. The DNA of the CDR3 is TGTGCCAGCAGCCGGGACAAGGTGTCACCCCTCCACTTT.

This clonotype was recorded once. The chain recombines TRBV27 with TRBJ2-3; D is unclear. Trimming pared 3 bases from V and 1 base from J, leaving 20 bases between. CDR3 length equals 18 residues. The germline V gene has CDR1 MNHEY and CDR2 SMNVEV (reference sequence). The CDR3 loop is CASSFLTAKVLGTDTQYF. CDR3 nucleotide sequence: TGTGCCAGCAGTTTTTTAACAGCCAAGGTTTTGGGCACAGATACGCAGTATTTT.

This clonotype has a handful of counts. The chain carries TRBV6-2 or TRBV6-3 and TRBJ2-6; D remains ambiguous. The CDR3 has 15 amino acids. In germline, CDR1 is MNHEY, CDR2 SVGEGT. Trimming stripped 5 bases from V and 8 bases from J, with 16 bases between. The CDR3 nucleotides read TGTGCCAGCAGTACGCACCACGACTTGACCAACGTCCTGACTTTC. Its protein is CASSTHHDLTNVLTF.

The V and J genes are TRBV7-2 and TRBJ2-7, with D perhaps assigned TRBD1 or TRBD2 (5 bases each). The J call may be mistaken, given a closer DNA end match to TRBJ2-5. Per germline, CDR1 SGHTA and CDR2 FQGNSA. CDR3 length: 15 amino acids. CDR3 region: CASSAPGGGKETQYF. Written as DNA, the CDR3 is TGTGCCAGCAGCGCCCCTGGGGGTGGGAAAGAGACCCAGTACTTC.

By sample fraction, this clonotype is medium-sized (0.01 to 0.1%). The chain carries TRBV4-1 and TRBJ2-7, with 8 nucleotides matching TRBD1. After removal of 4 bases from V and 3 bases from J, the junction contained 8 bases not matched to a gene. From germline, CDR1 is MGHRA and CDR2 YSYEKL. This CDR3 contains 15 residues. The chain's CDR3 is CASSPTSGQGYEQYF. The DNA of the CDR3 is TGCGCCAGCAGCCCGACCTCTGGACAGGGCTACGAGCAGTACTTC.

The table lists this clonotype with a few counts. The gene calls are TRBV29-1 and TRBJ2-5; no reliable D call. V lost 5 bases and J lost 2, with 12 bases in between. The germline gives CDR1 SQVTM, CDR2 ANQGSEA. The length of the CDR3 is 13 residues. The chain's CDR3 is CSVLFQFQETQYF. CDR3 coding DNA: TGCAGCGTTTTGTTTCAGTTTCAAGAGACCCAGTACTTC.

The chain recombines TRBV24-1 with TRBJ2-6; 7 positions agree with TRBD1. CDR3 length equals 18 residues. V trimming: 3 bases; J trimming: 4 bases; junction bases outside the gene matches: 11. In germline, CDR1 is KGHDR, CDR2 SFDVKD. The CDR3 nucleotides read TGTGCCACCAGTGATCCACCGGGACAGTCTCTAGGGGCCAACGTCCTGACTTTC. Residues: CATSDPPGQSLGANVLTF.

The CDR3 DNA is TGTGCCAGCAGCCATGCGACTAGAAGGTTCGCAGATACGCAGTATTTT. Its protein product is CASSHATRRFADTQYF. This chain joins TRBV4-2 and TRBJ2-3; D perhaps matches TRBD2 (6 bases). The length of the CDR3 is 16 residues. Germline V gene lookup returns CDR1 LGHNA and CDR2 YNFKEQ. V lost 3 bases to trimming and J lost 4 bases, with 17 bases between them.

Ten or more counts support this clonotype. DNA for the CDR3: TGTGCCACCAGCAGAGATCGGACAGCCCAAGAGACCCAGTACTTC. Residues: CATSRDRTAQETQYF. V is TRBV15 and J is TRBJ2-5; weak D call: TRBD1 (6 bases). Trimming pared 0 bases from V and 1 base from J, leaving 9 bases between. The CDR3 loop spans 15 amino acids. Germline assignment: CDR1 LNHNV and CDR2 YYDKDF (reference sequence).

V gene TRBV9 combines with J gene TRBJ2-5; the match to TRBD2 covers 9 bases. The germline V gene encodes CDR1 SGDLS and CDR2 YYNGEE. V trimming: 0 bases; J trimming: 1 base; junction bases outside the gene matches: 7. CDR3 length equals 17 residues. The CDR3 sequence: CASSVDGAGGLQETQYF. In DNA, the CDR3 is TGTGCCAGCAGCGTAGATGGGGCGGGGGGGCTCCAAGAGACCCAGTACTTC.

The rearrangement uses TRBV4-2 and TRBJ1-4, with D maybe TRBD1 (6 bases). V was clipped by 1 base and J by 4 bases, with 13 bases between them. The CDR3 is 16 amino acids. CDR1 is LGHNA, CDR2 YNFKEQ, per germline. CDR3 region: CASSQARGTINEKLFF. As DNA, the CDR3 is TGTGCCAGCAGCCAAGCCAGGGGCACGATTAATGAAAAACTGTTTTTT.